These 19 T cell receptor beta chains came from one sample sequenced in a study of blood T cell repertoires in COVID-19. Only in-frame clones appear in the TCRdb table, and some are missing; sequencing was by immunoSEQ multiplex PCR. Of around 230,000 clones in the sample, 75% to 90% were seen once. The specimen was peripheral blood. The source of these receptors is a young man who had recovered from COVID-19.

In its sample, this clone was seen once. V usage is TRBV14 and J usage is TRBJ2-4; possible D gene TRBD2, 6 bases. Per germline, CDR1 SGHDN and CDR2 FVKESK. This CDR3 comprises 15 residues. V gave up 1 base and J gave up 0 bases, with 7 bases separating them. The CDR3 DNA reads TGTGCCAGCAGCCAAGGGGGACTAGCCAAAAACATTCAGTACTTC. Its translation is CASSQGGLAKNIQYF. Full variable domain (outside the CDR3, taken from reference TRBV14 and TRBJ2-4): EAGVTQFPSHSVIEKGQTVTLRCDPISGHDNLYWYRRVMGKEIKFLLHFVKESKQDESGMPNNRFLAERTGGTYSTLKVQPAELEDSGVYFCASSQGGLAKNIQYFGAGTRLSVL.

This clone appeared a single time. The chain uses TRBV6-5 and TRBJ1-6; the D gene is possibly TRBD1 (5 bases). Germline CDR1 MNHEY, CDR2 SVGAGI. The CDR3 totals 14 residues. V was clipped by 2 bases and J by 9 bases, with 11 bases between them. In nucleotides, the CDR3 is TGTGCCAGCAGTTACGGAGGGGCTCGTTCACCCCTCCACTTT. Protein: CASSYGGARSPLHF.

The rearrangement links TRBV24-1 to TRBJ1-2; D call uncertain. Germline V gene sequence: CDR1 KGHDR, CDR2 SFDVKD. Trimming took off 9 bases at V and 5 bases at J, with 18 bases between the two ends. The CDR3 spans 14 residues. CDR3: CATQADNKFYGYTF. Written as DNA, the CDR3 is TGTGCCACCCAAGCCGACAATAAGTTTTATGGCTACACCTTC.

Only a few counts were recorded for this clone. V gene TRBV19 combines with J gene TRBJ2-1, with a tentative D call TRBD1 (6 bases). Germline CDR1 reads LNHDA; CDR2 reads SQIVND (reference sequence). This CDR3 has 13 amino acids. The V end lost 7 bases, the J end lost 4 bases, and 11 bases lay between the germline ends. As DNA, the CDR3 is TGTGCCAGTACCAGCAGGGGTTACAATGAGCAGTTCTTC. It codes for CASTSRGYNEQFF.

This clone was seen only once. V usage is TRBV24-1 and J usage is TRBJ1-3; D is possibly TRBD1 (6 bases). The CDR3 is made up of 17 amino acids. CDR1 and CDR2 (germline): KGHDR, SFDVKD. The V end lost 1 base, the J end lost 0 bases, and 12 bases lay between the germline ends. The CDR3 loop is CATSDFHRDRSGNTIYF. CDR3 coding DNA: TGTGCCACCAGTGATTTTCACAGGGACCGCTCTGGAAACACCATATATTTT.

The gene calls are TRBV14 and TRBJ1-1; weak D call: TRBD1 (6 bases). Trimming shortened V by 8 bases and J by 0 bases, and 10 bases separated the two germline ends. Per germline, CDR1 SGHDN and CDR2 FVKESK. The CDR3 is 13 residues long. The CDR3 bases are TGTGCCAGCGCGGACAGATTGAACACTGAAGCTTTCTTT. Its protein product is CASADRLNTEAFF.

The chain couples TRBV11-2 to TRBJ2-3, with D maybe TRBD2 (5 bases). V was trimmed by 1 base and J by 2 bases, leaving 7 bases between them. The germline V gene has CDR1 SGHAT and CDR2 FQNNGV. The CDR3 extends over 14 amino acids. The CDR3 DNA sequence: TGTGCCAGCAGCTTAGTGGGAGTCACAGATACGCAGTATTTT. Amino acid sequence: CASSLVGVTDTQYF.

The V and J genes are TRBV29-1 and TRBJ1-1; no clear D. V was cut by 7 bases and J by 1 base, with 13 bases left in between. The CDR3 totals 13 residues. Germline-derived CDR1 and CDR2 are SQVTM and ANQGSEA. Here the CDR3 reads CSAREDPNTEAFF. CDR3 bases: TGCAGCGCTAGGGAGGACCCGAACACTGAAGCTTTCTTT.

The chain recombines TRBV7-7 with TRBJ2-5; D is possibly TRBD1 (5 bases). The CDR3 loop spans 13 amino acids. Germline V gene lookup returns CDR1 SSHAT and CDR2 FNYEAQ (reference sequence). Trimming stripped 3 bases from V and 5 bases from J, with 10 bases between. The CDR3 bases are TGTGCCAGCAGCTTTGTGGCAGGGGAGACCCAGTACTTC. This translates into CASSFVAGETQYF.

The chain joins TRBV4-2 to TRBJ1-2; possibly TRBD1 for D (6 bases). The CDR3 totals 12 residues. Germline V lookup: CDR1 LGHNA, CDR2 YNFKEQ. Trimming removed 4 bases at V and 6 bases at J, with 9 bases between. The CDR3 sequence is CASSRHRDGYTF. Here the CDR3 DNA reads TGTGCCAGCAGCCGGCACAGGGATGGCTACACCTTC.

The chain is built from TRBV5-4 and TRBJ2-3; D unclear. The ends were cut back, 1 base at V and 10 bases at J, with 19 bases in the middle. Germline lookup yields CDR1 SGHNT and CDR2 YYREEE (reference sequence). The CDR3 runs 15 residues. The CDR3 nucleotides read TGTGCCAGCAGCTTGAGATATCCAGAATCGACTTCGCAGTATTTT. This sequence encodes CASSLRYPESTSQYF.

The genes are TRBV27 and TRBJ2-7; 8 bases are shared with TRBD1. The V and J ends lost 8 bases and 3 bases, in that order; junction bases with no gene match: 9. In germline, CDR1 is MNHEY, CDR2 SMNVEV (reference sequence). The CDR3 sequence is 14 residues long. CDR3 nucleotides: TGTGCCAGCGGAACCGGGACAGGTTACTACGAGCAGTACTTC. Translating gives CASGTGTGYYEQYF.

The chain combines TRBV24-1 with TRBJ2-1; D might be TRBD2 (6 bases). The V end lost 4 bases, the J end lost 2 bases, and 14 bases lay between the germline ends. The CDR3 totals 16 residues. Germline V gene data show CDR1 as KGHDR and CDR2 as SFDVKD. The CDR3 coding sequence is TGTGCCACCAGTGAGACAACTAGCATTACCTACAATGAGCAGTTCTTC. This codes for CATSETTSITYNEQFF.

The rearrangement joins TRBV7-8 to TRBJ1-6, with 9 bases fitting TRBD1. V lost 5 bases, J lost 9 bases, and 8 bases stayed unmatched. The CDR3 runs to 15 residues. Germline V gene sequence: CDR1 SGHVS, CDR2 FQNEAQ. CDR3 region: CASSPRQGDGSPLHF. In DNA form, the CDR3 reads TGTGCCAGCAGCCCCCGACAGGGGGACGGTTCACCCCTCCACTTT.

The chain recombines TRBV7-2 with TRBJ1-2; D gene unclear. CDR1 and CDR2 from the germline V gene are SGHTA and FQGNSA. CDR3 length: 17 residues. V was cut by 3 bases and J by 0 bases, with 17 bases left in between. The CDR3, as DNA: TGTGCCAGCAGCTTGGGCCTCACGAGTAGAGCTAACTATGGCTACACCTTC. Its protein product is CASSLGLTSRANYGYTF.

CDR3 region: CASSFSGGPNEQFF. The CDR3 region has the DNA TGCGCCAGCAGCTTTAGCGGGGGGCCCAATGAGCAGTTCTTC. The V call is TRBV5-1, the J call TRBJ2-1, with 10 bases matching TRBD2. The CDR3 length is 14 residues. The trim removed 2 bases at V and 6 bases at J, leaving 2 bases unmatched. Germline assignment: CDR1 SGHRS and CDR2 YFSETQ.

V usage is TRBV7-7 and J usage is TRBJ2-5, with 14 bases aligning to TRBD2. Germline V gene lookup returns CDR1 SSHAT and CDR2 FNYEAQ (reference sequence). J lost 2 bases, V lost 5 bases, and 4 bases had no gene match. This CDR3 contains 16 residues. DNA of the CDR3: TGTGCCAGCAGCGCAGGACTAGCGGGGGGTCAAGAGACCCAGTACTTC. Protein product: CASSAGLAGGQETQYF.

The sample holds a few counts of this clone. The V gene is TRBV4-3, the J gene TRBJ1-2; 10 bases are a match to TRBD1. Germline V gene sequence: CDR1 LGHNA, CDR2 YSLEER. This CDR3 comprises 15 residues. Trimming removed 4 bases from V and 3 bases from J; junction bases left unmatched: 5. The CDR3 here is CASSLDRGNYYGYTF. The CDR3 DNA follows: TGCGCCAGCAGCCTGGACAGGGGGAATTACTATGGCTACACCTTC.

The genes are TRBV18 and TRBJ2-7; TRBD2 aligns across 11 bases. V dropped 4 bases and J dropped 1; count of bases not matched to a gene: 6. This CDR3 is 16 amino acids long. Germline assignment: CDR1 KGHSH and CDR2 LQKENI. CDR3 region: CASSRISSGGSYEQYF. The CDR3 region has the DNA TGTGCCAGCTCACGAATCTCTAGCGGGGGGTCCTACGAGCAGTACTTC.